This T cell receptor beta chain was recovered during a study of molecular identifiers for immune sequencing clone quantification. TCRdb analysed the PCR reads with MiXCR anew, one entry per CDR3 protein. The sample has some 680,000 distinct CDR3 sequences; less than 30% are singletons. About this clonotype itself: This may arise from a read error, as a much more abundant clone is one base away.

From germline, CDR1 is SQVTM and CDR2 ANQGSEA. The CDR3 runs 13 residues. Trimming left V 6 bases short and J 1 base short, with 13 bases between. Sequencing was performed on naive CD8+ T cells from blood, with Jurkat cell RNA spiked in. This sample's subset: FACS-sorted CD8+CD4-CCR7+CD45RA+ naive T cells. The chain employs TRBV29-1 and TRBJ2-7; tentative D call: TRBD2 (5 bases). The clonotype was recovered from a human donor in good health. Some libraries in this study had Jurkat cell RNA spiked in. The CDR3 region has the DNA TGCAGCGTAGCAAGCAGCGGATCCTACGAGCAGTACTTC. As protein: CSVASSGSYEQYF.